This TCR beta chain was profiled in a study of control samples from healthy donors and cancer patients. Germline V gene sequence: CDR1 MDHEN, CDR2 SYDVKM. The CDR3 totals 11 residues. V shed 5 bases and J shed 7 bases, with 6 bases lying between them. Only in-frame clones appear in the TCRdb table, and some are missing; sequencing was by immunoSEQ multiplex PCR. The table shows some 51,000 clones, with approximately 86% occurring only once. The sequenced material came from blood. The V call is TRBV28, the J call TRBJ2-1; D not certain. This receptor was identified in a man aged 50-59 years in good health. The CDR3 coding sequence is TGTGCCAGCAGTCAAATGAATGAGCAGTTCTTC. Amino acids: CASSQMNEQFF. Using reference TRBV28 and TRBJ2-1 for the parts outside the CDR3, the full variable domain is DVKVTQSSRYLVKRTGEKVFLECVQDMDHENMFWYRQDPGLGLRLIYFSYDVKMKEKGDIPEGYSVSREKKERFSLILESASTNQTSMYLCASSQMNEQFFGPGTRLTVL.